These 27 T cell receptor beta chains share one sample of origin, sequenced in a study of Graves' ophthalmopathy and Graves' hyperthyroidism. For repertoire sequencing, the TCR beta CDR3 regions were amplified from RNA transcripts. The workflow started with a first-round RT-PCR run with HTBI primers and then moved on to a second-round multiplex PCR. MiXCR was run by TCRdb on the multiplex PCR reads, yielding one entry per CDR3 protein. Altogether hundreds of thousands of distinct CDR3 sequences are present, about 16% being singletons, with the ten largest covering approximately 7%. What was sequenced was peripheral blood. The receptors were sampled from a woman between 18 and 29 years old with stable Graves' hyperthyroidism.

This clonotype was counted many times. The rearrangement links TRBV7-8 to TRBJ1-1, with no clear D. Germline loops: CDR1 SGHVS, CDR2 FQNEAQ. This CDR3 is 15 amino acids long. The V end was cut by 4 bases, the J end by 0 bases, with 12 bases between. The CDR3 sequence: CASSSQIQLNTEAFF. CDR3 coding DNA: TGTGCCAGCAGCTCCCAAATTCAATTGAACACTGAAGCTTTCTTT.

The CDR3 loop is CASSAGQLNTGELFF. For the CDR3, the DNA is TGTGCCAGCAGCGCGGGACAGTTGAACACCGGGGAGCTGTTTTTT. This rearrangement joins TRBV13 to TRBJ2-2; a possible D gene is TRBD1 (7 bases). The CDR3 contains 15 residues. V was cut by 5 bases and J by 1 base, with 11 bases left in between. The germline V gene encodes CDR1 PRHDT and CDR2 FYEKMQ (reference sequence).

This chain joins TRBV2 and TRBJ1-1; D ambiguous. In germline, CDR1 is SNHLY, CDR2 FYNNEI. This CDR3 is 14 amino acids long. V was pared by 1 base and J by 4 bases, with 10 bases between. In DNA form, the CDR3 reads TGTGCCAGCAGTGAAGGTCCGGGTCTCACTGAAGCTTTCTTT. It yields the protein CASSEGPGLTEAFF.

In its sample, this clonotype was seen a few times. The V gene is TRBV12-3 or TRBV12-4, the J gene TRBJ2-3; D may be TRBD1 (6 bases). The ends were cut back, 0 bases at V and 6 bases at J, with 19 bases in the middle. The CDR3 sequence is 17 residues long. The CDR3 DNA is TGTGCCAGCAGTTTAGCGGGGGCGACTGCACTTCGTGATACGCAGTATTTT. Protein sequence: CASSLAGATALRDTQYF.

This clonotype was observed at least ten times. The rearrangement links TRBV11-2 to TRBJ2-5, with a tentative D call TRBD1 (6 bases). Per the germline V gene, CDR1 is SGHAT and CDR2 is FQNNGV. This CDR3 spans 16 amino acids. Trimming shortened V by 1 base and J by 2 bases, and 14 bases separated the two germline ends. The CDR3 reads CASSLAFTGSQETQYF. In DNA form, the CDR3 reads TGTGCCAGCAGCTTAGCCTTCACAGGGAGTCAAGAGACCCAGTACTTC.

In its sample, this clonotype was seen many times. This sequence joins TRBV9 and TRBJ1-2; D perhaps matches TRBD1 (5 bases). CDR1 and CDR2 (germline): SGDLS, YYNGEE. The CDR3 sequence is 13 residues long. V was cut by 9 bases and J by 7 bases, with 19 bases left in between. The CDR3 DNA follows: TGTGCCACCGAATTCGGGACGGCAGGTGGCTACACCTTC. Translating it yields CATEFGTAGGYTF. The whole variable domain, filled in from reference TRBV9 and TRBJ1-2, reads DSGVTQTPKHLITATGQRVTLRCSPRSGDLSVYWYQQSLDQGLQFLIQYYNGEERAKGNILERFSAQQFPDLHSELNLSSLELGDSALYFCATEFGTAGGYTFGSGTRLTVV.

The table lists this clonotype with many counts. The chain links TRBV6-1 to TRBJ1-2; weak D call: TRBD1 (5 bases). The V and J ends lost 4 bases and 2 bases respectively, with 8 bases between them. This CDR3 comprises 13 residues. The germline CDR1 and CDR2 sequences are MNHNS and SASEGT. CDR3 DNA sequence: TGTGCCAGCAGTGTAGACAGAAACTATGGCTACACCTTC. Amino acids: CASSVDRNYGYTF.

The rearrangement uses TRBV11-3 and TRBJ2-7; unclear D gene. The length of the CDR3 is 12 residues. Germline V CDR1 and CDR2: SGHNT, YENEEA. Trimming removed 0 bases from V and 6 bases from J, with 6 bases in between. CDR3 nucleotide sequence: TGTGCCAGCAGCTTAGAGGGTTTCGAGCAGTACTTC. Encoded protein: CASSLEGFEQYF.

In its sample, this clonotype was seen many times. The chain couples TRBV12-3 or TRBV12-4 to TRBJ1-2; possible D gene TRBD1, 5 bases. The CDR3 contains 11 residues. Trimming shortened V by 9 bases and J by 6 bases, and 11 bases separated the two germline ends. The DNA of the CDR3 is TGTGCCAGTCGCGGGGGGGATGGCTACACCTTC. This gives the protein CASRGGDGYTF.

DNA for the CDR3: TGTGCCAGCACTAGACAGAGGAACTATGGCTACACCTTC. Protein product: CASTRQRNYGYTF. This chain connects TRBV12-3 or TRBV12-4 to TRBJ1-2; tentative D call: TRBD1 (5 bases). V lost 7 bases and J 2 bases, leaving 11 bases between the germline ends. The CDR3 extends over 13 amino acids.

This clonotype was counted at least ten times. The chain couples TRBV19 to TRBJ1-2; D gene ambiguous. V was trimmed by 3 bases and J by 8 bases, leaving 16 bases between them. This CDR3 is 14 amino acids long. Looked up from germline, CDR1 is LNHDA and CDR2 is SQIVND (reference sequence). The CDR3 region is CASSMTIGGGGYTF. DNA for the CDR3: TGTGCCAGTAGTATGACAATAGGAGGAGGAGGCTACACCTTC.

This clonotype was detected many times. This chain uses TRBV9 with TRBJ2-3; 9 positions match TRBD2. The CDR3 has 16 residues. The ends lost 0 bases at V and 5 bases at J; junction bases unmatched: 7. Germline CDR1 is SGDLS and CDR2 is YYNGEE. CDR3 loop: CASSVDLRGGRDTQYF. The CDR3 region has the DNA TGTGCCAGCAGCGTAGACTTGCGGGGGGGCAGAGATACGCAGTATTTT.

In this sample, this clonotype turned up many times. V and J are TRBV15 and TRBJ2-5; TRBD2 might be the D (7 bases). Trimming took 3 bases from V and 4 from J, leaving 27 bases between them. The CDR3 runs to 19 residues. Germline V gene sequence: CDR1 LNHNV, CDR2 YYDKDF (reference sequence). The CDR3 nucleotides read TGTGCCACCAGCAGTCCATGGGGGAGGGGGGCTCCGTCCCCAGAGACCCAGTACTTC. Translation: CATSSPWGRGAPSPETQYF.

This clonotype was detected many times. This chain links TRBV4-1 with TRBJ1-1; possible D gene TRBD1, 5 bases. Trimming pared 5 bases from V and 3 bases from J, leaving 25 bases between. Germline CDR1 reads MGHRA; CDR2 reads YSYEKL. CDR3 length equals 18 residues. The CDR3 loop reads CASSEGSGSSPGDTEAFF. The DNA for the CDR3 is TGCGCCAGCAGCGAAGGGTCAGGGTCTTCCCCCGGGGACACTGAAGCTTTCTTT.

Details on this clonotype: A much larger clone lies one base from this, so it may be a read error. Because the CDR3 is missing its conserved closing phenylalanine or tryptophan, this is likely a read error. The chain links TRBV25-1 to TRBJ1-5; TRBD1 aligns across 11 bases. The V and J ends lost 8 bases and 2 bases, in that order; junction bases with no gene match: 17. In germline, CDR1 is MGHDK, CDR2 SYGVNS. The CDR3 has 19 residues. CDR3 region: CASSPHVDRGRGGNQPQHL. The CDR3 region has the DNA TGTGCCAGCTCACCCCACGTGGACAGGGGGCGCGGTGGCAATCAGCCCCAGCATTTG.

The chain employs TRBV5-8 and TRBJ2-7; D is uncertain. Looked up from germline, CDR1 is SGHTS and CDR2 is YDEGEE. Trimming pared 5 bases from V and 4 bases from J, leaving 19 bases between. The CDR3 is made up of 15 amino acids. CDR3 protein: CASRHNVRYQYEQYF. DNA for the CDR3: TGTGCCAGCAGGCATAATGTGCGGTATCAGTACGAGCAGTACTTC.

This clonotype was counted at least ten times. The chain uses TRBV24-1 and TRBJ2-6; D not certain. V shed 5 bases and J shed 1 base, with 5 bases lying between them. Per the germline V gene, CDR1 is KGHDR and CDR2 is SFDVKD. This CDR3 is 14 amino acids long. The DNA of the CDR3 is TGTGCCACCAGTGGACGATCTGGGGCCAACGTCCTGACTTTC. Protein product: CATSGRSGANVLTF.

This clonotype was observed many times. The rearrangement links TRBV7-6 to TRBJ2-7; 7 positions match TRBD2. Germline V lookup: CDR1 SGHVS, CDR2 FNYEAQ. The CDR3 covers 15 residues. V shed 1 base, J shed 3 bases, and the junction held 6 bases outside the gene matches. The DNA of the CDR3 is TGTGCCAGCAGCTTAGGGGAGGGGACTCACTACGAGCAGTACTTC. Protein sequence: CASSLGEGTHYEQYF.

This chain links TRBV18 with TRBJ2-6; 8 nucleotides align to TRBD1. This CDR3 comprises 17 residues. Germline V lookup: CDR1 KGHSH, CDR2 LQKENI. V gave up 4 bases and J gave up 0 bases; unmatched junction bases: 5. The chain's CDR3 is CASSQAQGDSGANVLTF. CDR3 nucleotide sequence: TGTGCCAGCTCACAGGCACAGGGGGACTCTGGGGCCAACGTCCTGACTTTC.

This clonotype was counted many times. This sequence joins TRBV29-1 and TRBJ1-1; perhaps TRBD1 as D (6 bases). CDR1 and CDR2 (germline): SQVTM, ANQGSEA. V shed 7 bases and J shed 1 base, with 10 bases lying between them. There are 12 residues in the CDR3. The CDR3 loop reads CSGHRANTEAFF. The CDR3, as DNA: TGCAGCGGACACAGGGCGAACACTGAAGCTTTCTTT.

V gene TRBV10-3 combines with J gene TRBJ2-5; D gene unclear. The ends were cut back, 10 bases at V and 5 bases at J, with 11 bases in the middle. This CDR3 comprises 11 residues. Germline loops: CDR1 ENHRY, CDR2 SYGVKD. In nucleotides, the CDR3 is TGTGCCAGCAGACTTGTGGAGACCCAGTACTTC. This translates into CASRLVETQYF.

This clonotype came up once. A read error may account for a junction end that differs from germline. The chain couples TRBV12-3 or TRBV12-4 to TRBJ2-7; D could derive from TRBD1 or TRBD2 (5 bases each). The CDR3 sequence is 14 residues long. The chain's CDR3 is CASTHFGAAYDQYF. CDR3 DNA: TGTGCCAGCACACACTTCGGGGCCGCCTACGATCAGTACTTC.

This clonotype occurred many times. The chain couples TRBV7-3 to TRBJ2-5; a weak D match, TRBD2 (5 bases). Germline assignment: CDR1 SGHTA and CDR2 FQGTGA. This CDR3 comprises 13 residues. Trimming pared 1 base from V and 3 bases from J, leaving 6 bases between. The CDR3 region has the DNA TGTGCCAGCAGCTTAAGGCGGGAAGAGACCCAGTACTTC. As protein: CASSLRREETQYF.

At least ten counts were recorded for this clonotype. V is TRBV11-3 and J is TRBJ1-1; no definite D call. Germline CDR1 SGHNT, CDR2 YENEEA. CDR3 length: 14 residues. With 4 bases removed from V and 8 bases from J, the gap between germline ends came to 17 bases. The CDR3 sequence: CASSSAPSRGEAFF. In DNA, the CDR3 is TGTGCCAGCAGCTCCGCCCCCAGTCGGGGAGAAGCTTTCTTT.

This chain joins TRBV9 and TRBJ1-2; 7 nucleotides agree with TRBD1. CDR1 SGDLS and CDR2 YYNGEE come from the germline V gene. Trimming at V came to 3 bases and at J to 3 bases, leaving 8 bases not matched to a gene. This CDR3 has 15 amino acids. The chain's CDR3 is CASSASQGGDYGYTF. DNA of the CDR3: TGTGCCAGCAGCGCATCTCAGGGGGGAGACTATGGCTACACCTTC.

In this sample, this clonotype turned up many times. The chain is built from TRBV13 and TRBJ1-6; D gene unclear. The CDR3 is 16 residues long. Trimming removed 6 bases at V and 7 bases at J, with 19 bases between. Germline V gene lookup returns CDR1 PRHDT and CDR2 FYEKMQ (reference sequence). The CDR3 spells CASRIGPAHPNSPLHF. CDR3 sequence (DNA): TGTGCCAGCAGAATAGGGCCAGCACATCCCAATTCACCCCTCCACTTT.

This clonotype has only a few counts. The genes are TRBV20-1 and TRBJ1-2; 8 bases line up with TRBD1. Germline-derived CDR1 and CDR2 are DFQATT and SNEGSKA (reference sequence). V trimming: 3 bases; J trimming: 3 bases; junction bases outside the gene matches: 6. This CDR3 is built from 14 residues. The DNA of the CDR3 is TGCAGTGCTAGTCGAACAGGGGGATACTATGGCTACACCTTC. Encoded protein: CSASRTGGYYGYTF.